This T cell receptor (beta chain) was documented in a study of cytomegalovirus exposure and HLA in healthy donors. Study observations and caveats: Earlier results showed most TCR beta V segments being productive about 90% or about 30% of the time.

The study ran its PCR with 60 Vbeta and 13 Jbeta primers. Authors' data handling: In a later analysis, the count reached roughly 80 million unique TCR beta chains, with approximately 10 million shared. Data came from immunoSEQ multiplex PCR; TCRdb stores just in-frame clones and leaves some out. V, J and clone size are those of that table, while D and trimming were read from the DNA. The sample holds under 55,000 clones, 60% to 75% seen once. Trimming took 3 bases from V and 4 from J, leaving 15 bases between them. Looked up from germline, CDR1 is SQVTM and CDR2 is ANQGSEA. The CDR3 is made up of 14 amino acids. This clone was counted a single time. Its matching antigen is unknown.

The V and J genes are TRBV29-1 and TRBJ1-1; D unresolved. This TCR came from a woman aged 50 to 60 in good health and CMV-seronegative. Sequencing was done on a sample of PBMCs. CDR3 in amino acids: CSVEGFPLGTEAFF. The CDR3 bases are TGCAGCGTTGAGGGCTTCCCCTTGGGCACTGAAGCTTTCTTT.